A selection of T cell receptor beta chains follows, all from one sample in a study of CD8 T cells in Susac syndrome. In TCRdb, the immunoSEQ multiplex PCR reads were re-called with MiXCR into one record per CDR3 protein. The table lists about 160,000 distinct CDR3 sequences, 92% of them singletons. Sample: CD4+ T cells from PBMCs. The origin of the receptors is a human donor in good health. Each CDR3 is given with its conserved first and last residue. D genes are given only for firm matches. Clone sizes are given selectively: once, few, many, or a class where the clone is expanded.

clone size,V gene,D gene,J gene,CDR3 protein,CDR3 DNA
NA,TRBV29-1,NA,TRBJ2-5,CSGKPGTQGETQYF,TGCAGCGGGAAACCCGGGACACAGGGAGAGACCCAGTACTTC
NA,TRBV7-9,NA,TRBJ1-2,CASSLRDGYTF,TGTGCCAGCAGCTTACGAGATGGCTACACCTTC
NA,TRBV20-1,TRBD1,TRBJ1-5,CSARGGQVSNQPQHF,TGCAGTGCTAGAGGCGGACAGGTTAGCAATCAGCCCCAGCATTTT
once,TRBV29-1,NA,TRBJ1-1,CSVEEGMNTEAFF,TGCAGCGTTGAAGAAGGGATGAACACTGAAGCTTTCTTT
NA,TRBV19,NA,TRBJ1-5,CASSLPGRSLTQHF,TGTGCCAGTAGCCTCCCAGGTCGGAGTTTGACCCAGCATTTT
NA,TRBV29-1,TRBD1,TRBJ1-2,CSADRVLNYGYTF,TGCAGCGCTGACAGGGTGTTGAACTATGGCTACACCTTC
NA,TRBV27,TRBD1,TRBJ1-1,CASTREGARTEAFF,TGTGCCAGCACCCGTGAGGGGGCGCGTACTGAAGCTTTCTTT
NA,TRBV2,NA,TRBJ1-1,CASKEYTDTEAFF,TGTGCCAGCAAAGAGTATACGGACACTGAAGCTTTCTTT
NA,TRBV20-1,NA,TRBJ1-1,CSARYYNMNTEAFF,TGCAGTGCTAGATACTACAACATGAACACTGAAGCTTTCTTT
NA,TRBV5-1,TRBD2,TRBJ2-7,CASSPSGRAAYEQYF,TGCGCCAGCAGCCCAAGCGGGAGGGCCGCCTACGAGCAGTACTTC
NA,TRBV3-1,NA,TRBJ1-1,CASSQDALATEAFF,TGTGCCAGCAGCCAAGATGCGCTGGCCACTGAAGCTTTCTTT
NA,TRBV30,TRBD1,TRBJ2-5,CAWSLGQGVKTQYF,TGTGCCTGGTCCTTGGGACAGGGCGTCAAGACCCAGTACTTC
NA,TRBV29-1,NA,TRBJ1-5,CSVKGSNQPQHF,TGCAGCGTTAAGGGAAGCAATCAGCCCCAGCATTTT
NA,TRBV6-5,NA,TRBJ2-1,CASRHFSNEQFF,TGTGCCAGCAGGCACTTTAGCAACGAGCAGTTCTTC
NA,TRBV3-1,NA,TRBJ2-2,CASSQEGAKELFF,TGTGCCAGCAGCCAAGAAGGGGCTAAGGAGCTGTTTTTT
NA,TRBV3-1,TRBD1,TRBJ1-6,CASSRQGEPLHF,TGTGCCAGCAGTCGTCAGGGGGAACCCCTCCACTTT
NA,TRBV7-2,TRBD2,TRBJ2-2,CASSLARLAGGGELFF,TGTGCCAGCAGCTTAGCCCGACTAGCGGGAGGTGGGGAGCTGTTTTTT
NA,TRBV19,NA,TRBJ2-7,CASSRYSQQTYEQYF,TGTGCCAGTAGTCGATACTCCCAACAGACCTACGAGCAGTACTTC
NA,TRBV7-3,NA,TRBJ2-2,CASNSGSNTGELFF,TGTGCCAGCAACTCAGGGTCGAACACCGGGGAGCTGTTTTTT
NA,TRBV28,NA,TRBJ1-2,CASSLRFRVDHYTF,TGTGCCAGCAGTTTAAGGTTCCGGGTGGATCACTACACCTTC
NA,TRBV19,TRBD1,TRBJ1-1,CASTAQGMEAFF,TGTGCCAGTACCGCACAGGGGATGGAGGCTTTCTTT
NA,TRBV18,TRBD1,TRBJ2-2,CASSLGQPANTGELFF,TGTGCCAGCTCATTGGGACAGCCGGCGAACACCGGGGAGCTGTTTTTT
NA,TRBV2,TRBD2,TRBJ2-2,CASLAGSVGGELFF,TGTGCCAGCTTAGCGGGATCGGTGGGCGGGGAGCTGTTTTTT
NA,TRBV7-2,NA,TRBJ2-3,CASSPTYQTSTDTQYF,TGTGCCAGCAGCCCAACCTACCAAACTAGCACAGATACGCAGTATTTT
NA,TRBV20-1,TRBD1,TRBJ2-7,CSAPPADRGTYEQYF,TGCAGTGCCCCCCCCGCGGACAGGGGTACCTACGAGCAGTACTTC
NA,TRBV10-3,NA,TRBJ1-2,CAISESAGNYGYTF,TGTGCCATCAGTGAGTCTGCAGGGAACTATGGCTACACCTTC
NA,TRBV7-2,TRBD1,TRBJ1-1,CASSISGTGYVTEAFF,TGTGCCAGCAGCATATCCGGGACAGGGTATGTCACTGAAGCTTTCTTT
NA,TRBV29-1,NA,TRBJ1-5,CSVAGTSGLNIDTQHF,TGCAGCGTTGCAGGGACTAGCGGCCTCAACATAGATACGCAGCATTTT